These T cell receptor beta chains were read from a single sample in a study of radiotherapy plus CTLA-4 blockade in lung cancer. Only in-frame clones appear in the TCRdb table, and some are missing; sequencing was by immunoSEQ multiplex PCR. This repertoire shows about 80,000 clones, under 80% found once; its top ten account for over 20%. Specimen: peripheral blood, collected from a patient treated with radiotherapy plus ipilimumab. The receptors shown here come from a human donor with non-small cell lung cancer whose response to radiotherapy plus ipilimumab could not be evaluated. Some clones in this sample may be carry-over from other donors' samples. The CDR3 runs from the conserved cysteine through the conserved F or W. D genes are given only for firm matches. Clone sizes are given selectively: once, few, many, or a class where the clone is expanded.

length	size	D	V	J	CDR3	DNA
14	-	-	TRBV2	TRBJ1-1	CASSTPGTSPEAFF	TGTGCCAGCAGTACCCCCGGGACAAGCCCTGAAGCTTTCTTT
14	-	-	TRBV5-5	TRBJ1-1	CASRLSQGSTEAFF	TGTGCCAGCAGACTTAGCCAGGGAAGCACTGAAGCTTTCTTT
14	-	-	TRBV7-9	TRBJ1-2	CASSLAGVGGGYTF	TGTGCCAGCAGCTTAGCCGGGGTGGGAGGTGGCTACACCTTC
13	-	TRBD1	TRBV6-5	TRBJ1-4	CASSRDRVEKLFF	TGTGCCAGCAGTCGGGACAGGGTCGAAAAACTGTTTTTT
15	-	-	TRBV5-1	TRBJ2-2	CASSYRQDNTGELFF	TGCGCCAGCAGTTATAGGCAGGATAACACCGGGGAGCTGTTTTTT
14	-	-	TRBV19	TRBJ2-7	CASSIDLADYEQYF	TGTGCCAGTAGTATAGATCTGGCAGACTACGAGCAGTACTTC
15	-	TRBD1	TRBV7-2	TRBJ1-6	CASSSPGTGSSPLHF	TGTGCCAGCAGCTCCCCCGGGACAGGGAGTTCACCCCTCCACTTT
12	-	-	TRBV30	TRBJ2-7	CAWSVGGHEQYF	TGTGCCTGGAGTGTGGGGGGACACGAGCAGTACTTC
13	-	-	TRBV10-3	TRBJ2-5	CAISSEGPETQYF	TGTGCCATCAGTTCAGAGGGCCCAGAGACCCAGTACTTC
15	-	-	TRBV7-8	TRBJ1-1	CASSLVGRLGGPAFF	TGTGCCAGCAGCTTAGTGGGACGGTTGGGAGGACCGGCTTTCTTT
18	-	-	TRBV29-1	TRBJ2-7	CSVGLPFSGTGIIHEQYF	TGCAGCGTTGGTCTCCCTTTTAGCGGGACAGGGATTATCCACGAGCAGTACTTC
14	-	TRBD1	TRBV7-2	TRBJ1-2	CAGSLGGSRYGYTF	TGTGCCGGCAGCTTAGGGGGCAGCCGTTATGGCTACACCTTC
14	-	-	TRBV5-1	TRBJ2-5	CASSGGGLQETQYF	TGCGCCAGCAGCGGGGGGGGCCTGCAAGAGACCCAGTACTTC
12	-	-	TRBV28	TRBJ1-1	CASSVSHTEAFF	TGTGCCAGCAGCGTTAGTCACACTGAAGCTTTCTTT
15	-	-	TRBV6-5	TRBJ1-5	CASRPDSVGNQPQHF	TGTGCCAGCAGACCAGACAGCGTCGGCAATCAGCCCCAGCATTTT
16	-	-	TRBV4-2	TRBJ1-1	CASSQVFTPMNTEAFF	TGTGCCAGCAGCCAAGTATTCACACCGATGAACACTGAAGCTTTCTTT
16	once	-	TRBV14	TRBJ2-5	CASSQGTQADTETQYF	TGTGCCAGCAGCCAAGGGACACAGGCAGACACAGAGACCCAGTACTTC
15	-	TRBD1	TRBV6-1	TRBJ2-7	CASNRGQGRLYEQYF	TGTGCCAGCAACCGGGGACAGGGGAGACTCTACGAGCAGTACTTC
17	few	-	TRBV5-1	TRBJ2-4	CASSPLRWGRAKNIQYF	TGCGCCAGCAGCCCTTTAAGGTGGGGCAGGGCCAAAAACATTCAGTACTTC
12	-	TRBD1	TRBV2	TRBJ2-1	CASSEQGSEQFF	TGTGCCAGCAGCGAACAGGGGAGTGAGCAGTTCTTC
15	-	TRBD2	TRBV10-3	TRBJ2-7	CAITKGLASSYEQYF	TGTGCCATCACCAAAGGACTAGCGAGCTCCTACGAGCAGTACTTC
15	once	-	TRBV5-4	TRBJ1-4	CASSLGRGANEKLFF	TGTGCCAGCAGCCTGGGACGGGGTGCTAATGAAAAACTGTTTTTT
15	-	TRBD1	TRBV10-3	TRBJ1-3	CAITAQGGGGNTIYF	TGTGCCATCACCGCACAGGGGGGAGGTGGAAACACCATATATTTT
11	-	-	TRBV6-1	TRBJ1-4	CASSGWLELFF	TGTGCCAGCAGTGGATGGCTGGAACTGTTTTTT
15	-	-	TRBV5-8	TRBJ1-4	CASSFSGAFNEKLFF	TGTGCCAGCAGCTTTAGCGGGGCTTTTAATGAAAAACTGTTTTTT
16	-	TRBD1	TRBV15	TRBJ2-5	CATSRERTGGQETQYF	TGTGCCACCAGCAGAGAACGGACAGGGGGCCAAGAGACCCAGTACTTC
15	-	-	TRBV18	TRBJ2-3	CASPPGVKVADTQYF	TGTGCCAGCCCCCCAGGGGTTAAAGTCGCAGATACGCAGTATTTT
15	-	TRBD1	TRBV14	TRBJ1-1	CASSQLVTGGTEAFF	TGTGCCAGCAGCCAATTGGTAACAGGGGGTACTGAAGCTTTCTTT
15	-	-	TRBV5-1	TRBJ1-4	CASSLVGGANEKLFF	TGCGCCAGCAGCTTGGTCGGGGGAGCTAATGAAAAACTGTTTTTT
17	-	-	TRBV5-4	TRBJ1-2	CASSPEQEFWRSYGYTF	TGTGCCAGCAGCCCGGAACAGGAGTTCTGGCGGTCCTATGGCTACACCTTC
16	-	-	TRBV5-4	TRBJ2-6	CASSLRQVSGANVLTF	TGTGCCAGCAGCTTACGACAGGTCTCCGGGGCCAACGTCCTGACTTTC
18	-	TRBD1	TRBV19	TRBJ1-6	CASSMDHAGGRRNSPLHF	TGTGCCAGTAGTATGGACCACGCAGGGGGCAGGAGGAATTCACCCCTCCACTTT
16	-	TRBD2	TRBV5-4	TRBJ2-7	CASSLAAGLALYEQYF	TGTGCCAGCAGCTTGGCTGCGGGACTAGCTCTCTACGAGCAGTACTTC
14	-	TRBD1	TRBV5-1	TRBJ1-1	CASRGQGADTEAFF	TGCGCCAGCAGGGGACAGGGGGCAGACACTGAAGCTTTCTTT
14	-	-	TRBV27	TRBJ2-7	CASSLARGQYEQYF	TGTGCCAGCAGTTTAGCCAGGGGTCAGTACGAGCAGTACTTC
14	once	TRBD1	TRBV27	TRBJ1-2	CASSRQGRGGGYTF	TGTGCCAGCAGCAGACAGGGTAGGGGAGGTGGCTACACCTTC
14	many	-	TRBV10-3	TRBJ2-7	CAIKVGGTSYEQYF	TGTGCCATCAAAGTCGGGGGTACTTCCTACGAGCAGTACTTC
12	-	-	TRBV10-3	TRBJ2-5	CAISAQEETQYF	TGTGCCATCAGTGCCCAGGAAGAGACCCAGTACTTC
15	few	TRBD1	TRBV7-2	TRBJ1-3	CASSDRGSPGNTIYF	TGTGCCAGCAGTGACAGGGGATCCCCTGGAAACACCATATATTTT